This T cell receptor beta chain is drawn from a study of blood T cells in healthy people across ages. V was pared by 6 bases and J by 0 bases, with 5 bases of the junction left unmatched. Germline loops: CDR1 MNHNS, CDR2 SASEGT. CDR3 length: 15 residues. Using a J-beta primer mix together with a sample-barcoded 5' primer, a second PCR was run for roughly 6 to 12 cycles. TCRdb passed the 5' RACE reads through MiXCR, listing each CDR3 protein once. This repertoire shows hundreds of thousands of distinct CDR3 sequences, roughly 44% found once; its top ten account for around 20%. V is TRBV6-1 and J is TRBJ2-7; 10 bases align to TRBD2. Sequencing was carried out using blood. The receptor was derived from a woman aged 55-70 years in good health. DNA of the CDR3: TGTGCCAGCAGGGGGACTAGCGAGCACTCCTACGAGCAGTACTTC. This translates into CASRGTSEHSYEQYF.